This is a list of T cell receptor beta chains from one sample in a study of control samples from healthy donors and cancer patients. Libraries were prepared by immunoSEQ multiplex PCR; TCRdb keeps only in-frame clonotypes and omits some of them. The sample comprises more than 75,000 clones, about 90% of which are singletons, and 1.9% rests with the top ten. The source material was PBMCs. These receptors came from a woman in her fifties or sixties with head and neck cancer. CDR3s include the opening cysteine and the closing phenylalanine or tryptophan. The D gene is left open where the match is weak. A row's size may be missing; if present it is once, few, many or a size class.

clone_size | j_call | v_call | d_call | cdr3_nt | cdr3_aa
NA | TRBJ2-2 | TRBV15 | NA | TGTGCCACCAGCAGGGATACAGGGCCCGGGGAGCTGTTTTTT | CATSRDTGPGELFF
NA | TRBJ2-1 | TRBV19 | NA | TGTGCCAGTAGCCCAGGGGAGTTGGGTTACAATGAGCAGTTCTTC | CASSPGELGYNEQFF
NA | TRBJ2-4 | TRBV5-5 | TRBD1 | TGTGCCAGCAGTCTGGGACAGTTTAAAGCCCATCAGTACTTC | CASSLGQFKAHQYF
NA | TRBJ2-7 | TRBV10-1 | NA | TGCGCCAGCAGGGAGGACAGCAACTCCTACGAGCAGTACTTC | CASREDSNSYEQYF
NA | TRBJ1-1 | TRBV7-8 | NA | TGTGCCAGCAGCACAGGGACTCTGCTGTCCGTGAACACTGAAGCTTTCTTT | CASSTGTLLSVNTEAFF
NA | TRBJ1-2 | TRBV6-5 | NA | TGTGCCAGCAGTTACTCCGGGGCCCTTTCGTATGGCTACACCTTC | CASSYSGALSYGYTF
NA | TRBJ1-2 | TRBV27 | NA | TGTGCCAGCGGGCCCTGGATGGCTGGGCGTAACTATGGCTACACCTTC | CASGPWMAGRNYGYTF
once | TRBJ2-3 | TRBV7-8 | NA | TGTGCCAGCAGTTCCCCTTTACAGGGAGCTGGCACAGATACGCAGTATTTT | CASSSPLQGAGTDTQYF
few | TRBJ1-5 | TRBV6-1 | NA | TGTGCCAGCAGTGTACAGGGTATCGGTTATAGCAATCAGCCCCAGCATTTT | CASSVQGIGYSNQPQHF
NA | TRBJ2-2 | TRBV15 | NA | TGTGCCACCAGCCGGGGTAACCTGAACACCGGGGAGCTGTTTTTT | CATSRGNLNTGELFF
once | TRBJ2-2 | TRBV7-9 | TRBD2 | TGTGCCAGCAGTGGGACTAGCGGGAGGGACACCGGGGAGCTGTTTTTT | CASSGTSGRDTGELFF
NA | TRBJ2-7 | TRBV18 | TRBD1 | TGTGCCAGCTCACCCCCGGACAGGGGTAACGAGCAGTACTTC | CASSPPDRGNEQYF
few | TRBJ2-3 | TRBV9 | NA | TGTGCCAGCAGCAGAGGGGGAAGTACTGGCACAGATACGCAGTATTTT | CASSRGGSTGTDTQYF
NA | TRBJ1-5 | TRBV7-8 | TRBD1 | TGTGCCAGCAGCTTAGCCGGGACAGGGGTTTCTAGCAATCAGCCCCAGCATTTT | CASSLAGTGVSSNQPQHF
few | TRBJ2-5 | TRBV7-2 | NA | TGTGCCAGCAGCTTAGTTGGTACCAGTAGCGAGACCCAGTACTTC | CASSLVGTSSETQYF
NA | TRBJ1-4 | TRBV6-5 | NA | TGTGCCAGCAGTCTTTTCGGAGTCGTTAATGAAAAACTGTTTTTT | CASSLFGVVNEKLFF
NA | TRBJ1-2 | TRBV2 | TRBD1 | TGTGCCAGCAGCCCCGGGACAGGGATTAATGGCTACACCTTC | CASSPGTGINGYTF
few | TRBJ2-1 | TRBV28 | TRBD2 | TGTGCCAGCAGTCGGTTGCCCCCTCTGGGCGGGGGGTTTAATGAGCAGTTCTTC | CASSRLPPLGGGFNEQFF
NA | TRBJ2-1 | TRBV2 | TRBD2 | TGTGCCAGCAGTGATATGGCTAGCGGGAGACGGGAGCAGTTCTTC | CASSDMASGRREQFF
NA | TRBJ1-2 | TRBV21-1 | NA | TGTGCCAGCAGCAAAGTGGACTTTACTAACTATGGCTACACCTTC | CASSKVDFTNYGYTF
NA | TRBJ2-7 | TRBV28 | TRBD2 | TGTGCCAGCAGTTTGTCTAGCGGTAGGAGCTCCTACGAGCAGTACTTC | CASSLSSGRSSYEQYF
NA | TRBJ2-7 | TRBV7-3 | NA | TGTGCCAGCAGCTTATATACGGGAGACTCCTACGAGCAGTACTTC | CASSLYTGDSYEQYF
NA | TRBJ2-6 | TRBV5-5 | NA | TGTGCCAGCAGCTTGGTTGCAACTAGCTCTGGGGCCAACGTCCTGACTTTC | CASSLVATSSGANVLTF
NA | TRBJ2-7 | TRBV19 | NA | TGTGCCAGTAGCTCGGGACCGAACCTCTCCTACGAGCAGTACTTC | CASSSGPNLSYEQYF
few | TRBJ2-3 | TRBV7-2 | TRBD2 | TGTGCCAGCAGCTTGGAGGGAGGGCTAACTCGTCGTGGGTATTTT | CASSLEGGLTRRGYF
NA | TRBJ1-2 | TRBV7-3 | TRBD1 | TGTGCCAGCAGCCTGACAGGGAGCCATGGCTACACCTTC | CASSLTGSHGYTF
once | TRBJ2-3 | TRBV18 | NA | TGTGCCAGCTCACCGATCCTAGCGTCAGATACGCAGTATTTT | CASSPILASDTQYF
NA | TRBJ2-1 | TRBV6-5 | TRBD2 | TGTGCCAGCAGTTACTCGGGCGGGAGGGCAAATGAGCAGTTCTTC | CASSYSGGRANEQFF
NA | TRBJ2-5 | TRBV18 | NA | TGTGCCAGCTCACCATCAGAAGAGACCCAGTACTTC | CASSPSEETQYF
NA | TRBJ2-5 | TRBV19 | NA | TGTGCCAGTAGTGCTGGGACCTTCCTTGGGACCCAGTACTTC | CASSAGTFLGTQYF
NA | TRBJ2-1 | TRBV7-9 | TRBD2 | TGTGCCAGCAGCTTAGGGACTAGCGGGAGGGCCAATGAGCAGTTCTTC | CASSLGTSGRANEQFF
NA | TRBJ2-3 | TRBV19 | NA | TGTGCCAGTAGCCTCCTCGACAGGGATACGCAGTATTTT | CASSLLDRDTQYF
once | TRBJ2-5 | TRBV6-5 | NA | TGTGCCAGCAGTTGGAGCCCGAGGGGGGCCAGGGAGACCCAGTACTTC | CASSWSPRGARETQYF
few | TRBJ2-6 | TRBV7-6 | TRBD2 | TGTGCCAGCAGCTTAGGACTAGCGGAAAGCTCTGGGGCCAACGTCCTGACTTTC | CASSLGLAESSGANVLTF
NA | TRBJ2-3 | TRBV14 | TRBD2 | TGTGCCAGCAGCCAAGATGGGGTCGGTAGCGGGAGTGCGCAGTATTTT | CASSQDGVGSGSAQYF
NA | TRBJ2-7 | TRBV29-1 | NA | TGCAGCGCGACCAGCTCCTACGAGCAGTACTTC | CSATSSYEQYF
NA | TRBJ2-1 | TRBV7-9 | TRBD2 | TGTGCCAGCAGCCCAAATACCGGGACTAGCGGTCCCAATGAGCAGTTCTTC | CASSPNTGTSGPNEQFF
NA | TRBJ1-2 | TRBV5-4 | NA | TGTGCCAGCAGCTTGGCCGGGGGGGCCACAGGTGGCTATGGCTACACCTTC | CASSLAGGATGGYGYTF
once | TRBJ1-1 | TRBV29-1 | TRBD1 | TGCAGCGTTAGTGACAGGGGTCCACTTATGAACACTGAAGCTTTCTTT | CSVSDRGPLMNTEAFF
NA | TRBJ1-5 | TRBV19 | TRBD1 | TGTGCCAGTAGTGTGGGACAGTTCAATCAGCCCCAGCATTTT | CASSVGQFNQPQHF
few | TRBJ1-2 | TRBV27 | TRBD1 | TGTGCCAGCAGTCCAGGGGACAGGATCCGCGGCTACACCTTC | CASSPGDRIRGYTF
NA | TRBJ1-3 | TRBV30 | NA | TGTGCCTGGGGTTACCCAGGGTCTGGAAACACCATATATTTT | CAWGYPGSGNTIYF
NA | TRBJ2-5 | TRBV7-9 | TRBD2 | TGTGCCAGCAGCCTTAAACCGGGACTAGGCAAAGAGACCCAGTACTTC | CASSLKPGLGKETQYF
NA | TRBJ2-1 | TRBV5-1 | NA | TGCGCCAGCAGCTTGGTAGTATCAGGAGGCGAGCAGTTCTTC | CASSLVVSGGEQFF
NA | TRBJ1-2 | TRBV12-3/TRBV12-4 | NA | TGTGCCAGCAGTTCGAGTAGTAACTATGGCTACACCTTC | CASSSSSNYGYTF
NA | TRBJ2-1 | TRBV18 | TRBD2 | TGTGCCAGCTCGCCGACTAGCTACGGTGAGCAGTTCTTC | CASSPTSYGEQFF
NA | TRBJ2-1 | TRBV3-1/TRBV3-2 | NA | TGTGCCAGCAGCCAAGAAGCCAAGCAGTTCTTC | CASSQEAKQFF
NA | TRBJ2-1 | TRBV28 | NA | TGTGCCAGCAAGACCGACAGGTTCTACAATGAGCAGTTCTTC | CASKTDRFYNEQFF
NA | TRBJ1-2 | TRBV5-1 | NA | TGCGCCAGCAGCTTGGTCACAGGTGAATATGGCTACACCTTC | CASSLVTGEYGYTF
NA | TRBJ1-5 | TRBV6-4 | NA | TGTGCCAGCAGTGTTGATAGCAATCAGCCCCAGCATTTT | CASSVDSNQPQHF
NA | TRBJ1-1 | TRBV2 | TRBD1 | TGTGCCAGCAGTGAAGCTGAAGGGGGCCCGGGCCAGGGGGCTTTCTTT | CASSEAEGGPGQGAFF
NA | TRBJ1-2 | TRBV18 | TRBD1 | TGTGCCAGCTCATTAGGGACAGGGAAGTATGGCTACACCTTC | CASSLGTGKYGYTF
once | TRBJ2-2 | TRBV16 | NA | TGTGCCAGCAGCCGAAGCGGGCGATCCGGGGAGCTGTTTTTT | CASSRSGRSGELFF
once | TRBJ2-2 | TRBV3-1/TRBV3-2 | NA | TGTGCCAGCAGCCAAGATCGAGCGAGGAACACCGGGGAGCTGTTTTTT | CASSQDRARNTGELFF
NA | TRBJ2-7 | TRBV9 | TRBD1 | TGTGCCAGCAACGGAGGGACAGGCTCCTACGAGCAGTACTTC | CASNGGTGSYEQYF
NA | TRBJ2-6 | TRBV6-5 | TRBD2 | TGTGCCAGCAGCTACGCGGGGGACGGGGCCAACGTCCTGACTTTC | CASSYAGDGANVLTF
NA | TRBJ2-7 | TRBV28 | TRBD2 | TGTGCCAGCAGTTTTAAGCGGGAGCGTACCTACGAGCAGTACTTC | CASSFKRERTYEQYF